These T cell receptor beta chains were read from a single sample in a study of vaccination and CD4 T cells after COVID-19. MiXCR was run by TCRdb on the PCR reads, yielding one entry per CDR3 protein. The table includes just over 20,000 distinct CDR3 sequences, about 60% detected once. The sequences come from CD4+ T cells from blood, collected before SARS-CoV-2 vaccination. The receptors were gathered from a human donor who had recovered from COVID-19. Each CDR3 is given with its conserved first and last residue. A D gene is named only where the DNA matches it firmly. Not all rows give a size; the values are once, few, many and, for expanded clones, a class.

d_call j_call v_call clone_size cdr3_aa cdr3_nt
TRBD2 TRBJ2-5 TRBV29-1 - CSVDPTSGSETQYF TGCAGCGTTGACCCGACTAGCGGGAGTGAGACCCAGTACTTC
TRBD2 TRBJ2-1 TRBV7-2 - CASSLVPSGSYNEQFF TGTGCCAGCAGCTTAGTGCCTAGCGGTTCCTACAATGAGCAGTTCTTC
- TRBJ1-2 TRBV28 once CASSIQTEGYTF TGTGCCAGCAGTATCCAGACAGAGGGCTACACCTTC
- TRBJ1-6 TRBV11-2 once CASSYAPGGNNSPLHF TGTGCCAGCAGCTACGCCCCCGGGGGAAATAATTCACCCCTCCACTTT
- TRBJ2-1 TRBV6-1 - CASSRLRGAASYNEQFF TGTGCCAGCAGTCGGCTTAGGGGCGCCGCCTCCTACAATGAGCAGTTCTTC
- TRBJ2-1 TRBV27 - CASSSPLRRGINEQFF TGTGCCAGCAGCTCCCCATTAAGGCGGGGAATCAATGAGCAGTTCTTC
- TRBJ1-5 TRBV11-2 - CASSLAGDGQPQHF TGTGCCAGCAGCTTAGCAGGGGACGGTCAGCCCCAGCATTTT
- TRBJ1-5 TRBV6-1 few CASAEYRGNQPQHF TGTGCCAGCGCCGAATACAGGGGCAATCAGCCCCAGCATTTT
TRBD1 TRBJ1-5 TRBV19 - CASSQTGTSYQPQHF TGTGCCAGTAGTCAGACAGGGACCTCTTATCAGCCCCAGCATTTT
TRBD1 TRBJ1-4 TRBV6-1 - CASSNPGQGSKLFF TGTGCCAGCAGCAACCCTGGACAGGGCTCAAAACTGTTTTTT
TRBD2 TRBJ2-5 TRBV20-1 few CSAMRTSARSETQYF TGCAGTGCTATGAGGACTAGCGCGAGATCAGAGACCCAGTACTTC
- TRBJ1-5 TRBV27 - CASSPRTEPMSQHF TGTGCCAGCAGTCCTCGGACAGAACCCATGTCCCAGCATTTT
- TRBJ1-2 TRBV20-1 few CSGVRAQGWSGYTF TGCAGTGGCGTACGGGCCCAGGGCTGGAGCGGCTACACCTTC
TRBD1 TRBJ1-3 TRBV6-5 - CASSYRQGSNTIYF TGTGCCAGCAGTTACCGACAGGGATCGAACACCATATATTTT
TRBD1 TRBJ1-5 TRBV6-1 few CASYRQGGQPQHF TGTGCCAGCTACCGACAGGGGGGTCAGCCCCAGCATTTT
TRBD1 TRBJ2-3 TRBV9 - CASSERGTGGTDTQYF TGTGCCAGCAGCGAACGGGGGACAGGGGGCACAGATACGCAGTATTTT
- TRBJ1-2 TRBV28 - CASSLWRILRYGYTF TGTGCCAGCAGTTTATGGAGGATTCTACGTTATGGCTACACCTTC
TRBD2 TRBJ2-1 TRBV7-8 once CASSWGLAGGNNEQFF TGTGCCAGCAGCTGGGGACTAGCGGGAGGAAACAATGAGCAGTTCTTC
- TRBJ2-7 TRBV28 - CASSEYGGSYEQYF TGTGCCAGCAGTGAGTATGGCGGGTCCTACGAGCAGTACTTC
- TRBJ1-1 TRBV20-1 once CSASNQGRADTEAFF TGCAGTGCTAGTAATCAGGGGAGGGCGGACACTGAAGCTTTCTTT
- TRBJ2-4 TRBV7-2 few CASSLAKNIQYF TGTGCCAGCAGCCTAGCCAAAAACATTCAGTACTTC
- TRBJ2-7 TRBV2 few CASSGGSGDEQYF TGTGCCAGCAGTGGGGGTAGCGGAGACGAGCAGTACTTC
TRBD1 TRBJ1-1 TRBV2 - CASSEGQGTENEAFF TGTGCCAGCAGTGAAGGACAGGGAACGGAAAATGAAGCTTTCTTT
TRBD2 TRBJ2-7 TRBV12-3/TRBV12-4 - CASSFSSGRDEQYF TGTGCCAGCAGTTTTAGTAGCGGGAGAGACGAGCAGTACTTC
- TRBJ1-4 TRBV25-1 once CASSDPGPTNEKLFF TGTGCCAGCAGTGACCCGGGACCGACTAATGAAAAACTGTTTTTT
TRBD2 TRBJ2-7 TRBV20-1 few CSASLAVSSYEQYF TGCAGTGCTTCACTAGCGGTTAGCTCCTACGAGCAGTACTTC
- TRBJ1-3 TRBV6-1 - CASSGGGYGNTIYF TGTGCCAGCAGCGGTGGGGGGTATGGAAACACCATATATTTT
TRBD2 TRBJ2-7 TRBV28 - CASSSWTSKYF TGTGCCAGCAGTTCATGGACTAGCAAGTACTTC
- TRBJ2-7 TRBV27 - CASRIGYEQYF TGTGCCAGCAGGATTGGGTACGAGCAGTACTTC
- TRBJ1-5 TRBV5-6 - CASSLYGGGNQPQHF TGTGCCAGCAGCCTGTATGGTGGCGGGAATCAGCCCCAGCATTTT
- TRBJ2-2 TRBV24-1 few CATSEPRTGGNTGELFF TGTGCCACCAGTGAACCACGCACAGGCGGGAACACCGGGGAGCTGTTTTTT
TRBD2 TRBJ2-5 TRBV2 few CASKDREGQGETQYF TGTGCCAGCAAGGACCGGGAGGGCCAGGGGGAGACCCAGTACTTC
TRBD1 TRBJ2-5 TRBV28 - CASSRGRGQVETQYF TGTGCCAGCAGTCGTGGCAGGGGGCAGGTAGAGACCCAGTACTTC
- TRBJ1-1 TRBV20-1 - CSAFWWGNTEAFF TGCAGTGCCTTTTGGTGGGGGAACACTGAAGCTTTCTTT
TRBD2 TRBJ2-3 TRBV20-1 few CSAAPSAGGTSTQYF TGCAGTGCTGCCCCATCTGCGGGAGGTACTTCTACGCAGTATTTT
- TRBJ2-3 TRBV10-1 - CASSGRSDTQYF TGCGCCAGCAGTGGAAGATCAGATACGCAGTATTTT
TRBD1 TRBJ2-5 TRBV4-3 - CASSQARGQFETQYF TGCGCCAGCAGCCAAGCCAGGGGACAGTTCGAGACCCAGTACTTC
- TRBJ2-7 TRBV6-1 - CASAPSGPRLRKILLYTYEQYF TGTGCCAGCGCACCGTCGGGGCCCCGATTGCGGAAAATACTCCTGTATACCTACGAGCAGTACTTC
- TRBJ2-3 TRBV20-1 - CSARTHTDTQYF TGCAGTGCACGGACACACACAGATACGCAGTATTTT
TRBD2 TRBJ2-2 TRBV6-1 - CASSGRRGYTPGELFF TGTGCCAGCAGTGGGCGGCGGGGGTACACCCCCGGGGAGCTGTTTTTT
- TRBJ1-5 TRBV6-1 - CASSVGWPPRPQHF TGTGCCAGCAGTGTCGGGTGGCCCCCACGGCCCCAGCATTTT
- TRBJ2-2 TRBV7-9 - CASSLVLGNTGELFF TGTGCCAGCAGCTTAGTATTGGGGAACACCGGGGAGCTGTTTTTT
- TRBJ2-7 TRBV20-1 few CSAVGAKPLYYEQYF TGCAGTGCGGTAGGGGCTAAGCCCTTATATTACGAGCAGTACTTC
TRBD1 TRBJ2-5 TRBV5-4 - CASSLDLTGSETQYF TGTGCCAGCAGCTTGGACTTGACAGGGTCGGAGACCCAGTACTTC
TRBD1 TRBJ1-2 TRBV27 few CASSSRDRGDGYTF TGTGCCAGCAGTTCTCGGGACAGGGGCGATGGCTACACCTTC
- TRBJ2-7 TRBV7-2 - CASSLSPPSYEQYF TGTGCCAGCAGCTTATCACCTCCCTCCTACGAGCAGTACTTC
- TRBJ1-5 TRBV6-2/TRBV6-3 - CASSSTRVLDQPQHF TGTGCCAGCAGTTCTACGAGGGTGCTGGATCAGCCCCAGCATTTT
TRBD2 TRBJ2-5 TRBV6-2/TRBV6-3 few CASSFSGGWETQYF TGTGCCAGCAGTTTCTCGGGAGGGTGGGAGACCCAGTACTTC
- TRBJ2-7 TRBV2 - CASSVSGGAGSYEQYF TGTGCCAGCAGTGTAAGTGGAGGGGCCGGCTCCTACGAGCAGTACTTC
- TRBJ1-5 TRBV6-1 few CASSDYGVLSQPQHF TGTGCCAGCAGTGATTACGGGGTTCTTAGTCAGCCCCAGCATTTT
TRBD1 TRBJ1-6 TRBV28 - CASSNSRQGLGSPLHF TGTGCCAGCAGTAACTCTCGACAGGGCTTAGGTTCACCCCTCCACTTT
- TRBJ1-1 TRBV6-5 - CASSYKGSWNTEAFF TGTGCCAGCAGTTACAAAGGGAGTTGGAACACTGAAGCTTTCTTT
- TRBJ2-4 TRBV7-9 few CASRTEGNIQYF TGTGCCAGCAGGACCGAGGGAAACATTCAGTACTTC